This T cell receptor beta chain was recovered during a study of control samples from healthy donors and cancer patients. The germline V gene has CDR1 LNHDA and CDR2 SQIVND (reference sequence). CDR3 length equals 15 residues. Between the trimmed V and J ends, which lost 1 base and 0 bases, there was a span of 9 bases. Profiled with immunoSEQ multiplex PCR; TCRdb holds only in-frame clones, not every one. The sample lists more than 95,000 clones, more than 70% occurring once. This sequence originates from a woman in her sixties or seventies in good health. Material: blood. V gene TRBV19 combines with J gene TRBJ1-1; D perhaps matches TRBD1 (5 bases). The CDR3 sequence is CASSIGGTMNTEAFF. The DNA of the CDR3 is TGTGCCAGTAGTATAGGGGGCACCATGAACACTGAAGCTTTCTTT.